This T cell receptor (beta chain) was recorded in a study of blood T cell repertoires in COVID-19. Study information: Sources were T cells, B-cell-depleted T cells, or PBMCs; the material itself was cDNA or gDNA.

Authors' methods: Counts of nucleated cells, estimated from reference gene primer amplification, were obtained. Sequencing was performed with immunoSEQ multiplex PCR; in TCRdb, only in-frame clones are kept and a portion is missing. D and trimming come from the DNA, and the V and J calls and clone size come from that table. Among around 180,000 clones listed, around 85% were seen once. The V gene lost 1 base and the J gene lost 0 bases, with 11 bases spanning the gap. Germline V gives CDR1 SGHDT, CDR2 YYEEEE. This CDR3 is built from 16 residues. The sequenced sample consisted of peripheral blood. This receptor was taken from a woman aged 80 or older with acute or convalescent COVID-19. The V and J genes are TRBV5-6 and TRBJ1-3; possibly TRBD1 for D (5 bases). CDR3 region: CASSLSPRGSGNTIYF. In DNA, the CDR3 is TGTGCCAGCAGCTTGTCCCCAAGGGGCTCTGGAAACACCATATATTTT.